Given below is one T cell receptor beta chain in context. The target antigen is unknown. While unrecorded immune exposures were likely, the donors were nominally healthy when sampled. This specimen belongs to a study of cytomegalovirus exposure and HLA in healthy donors. The study's findings and limits: Clonal expansion, a later analysis showed, was greater in HLA-associated TCR beta chains than in equally common others. Cytomegalovirus association was listed for about 150 TCR beta chains. A previous analysis found most TCR beta V segments productive roughly 87% or roughly 30% of the time.

Researchers ran the PCR with 60 Vbeta and 13 Jbeta primers. TCRdb's copy holds only in-frame clones and misses some; the assay was immunoSEQ multiplex PCR. The sample has 150,000 or so clones, 82% seen once. J lost 2 bases, V lost 2 bases, and 6 bases had no gene match. Germline V gene lookup returns CDR1 MNHEY and CDR2 SVGAGI. This CDR3 comprises 16 residues. This TCR was recovered from a male donor in good health and CMV-seronegative. This chain connects TRBV6-5 to TRBJ1-3; 7 bases match TRBD1. The sample was PBMCs. The CDR3 DNA sequence: TGTGCCAGCAGTTACGCAGGGGGTCGTACTGGAAACACCATATATTTT. Translation: CASSYAGGRTGNTIYF.